Below, 7 T cell receptor beta chains from the same sample are listed, as sequenced in a study of CD8 T cells in ankylosing spondylitis. Study results and caveats: Made up of under 10 highly homologous variants, a TCR beta motif appeared characteristic of ankylosing spondylitis blood.

Antigens for these TCRs are unknown. Using its own MiXCR run on the 5' RACE reads, TCRdb lists one record per CDR3 protein. The data show roughly 700,000 distinct CDR3 sequences, around a fifth seen once. Sequenced material: blood, either unsorted or a sorted T cell fraction (not recorded which). The receptors here all came from a male donor with ankylosing spondylitis.

Only a few counts were recorded for this clonotype. This chain joins TRBV4-3 and TRBJ2-1, with 8 positions matching TRBD2. Germline assignment: CDR1 LGHNA and CDR2 YSLEER. This CDR3 region has 16 residues. V was pared by 0 bases and J by 4 bases, with 5 bases of the junction left unmatched. In nucleotides, the CDR3 is TGCGCCAGCAGCCAAGAGACTAGCGTTTATTACAATGAGCAGTTCTTC. Amino acids: CASSQETSVYYNEQFF.

This sequence joins TRBV20-1 and TRBJ2-3; the D is unclear. This CDR3 spans 12 amino acids. V was trimmed by 8 bases and J by 11 bases, leaving 20 bases between them. Germline-derived CDR1 and CDR2 are DFQATT and SNEGSKA (reference sequence). The CDR3 loop is CSPLLTDTMQYF. The CDR3 DNA reads TGCAGTCCCCTACTCACAGATACGATGCAGTATTTT.

The chain joins TRBV7-9 to TRBJ2-5; D not resolved. CDR1 and CDR2 from the germline V gene are SEHNR and FQNEAQ (reference sequence). The V gene lost 1 base and the J gene lost 3 bases, with 15 bases spanning the gap. The CDR3 runs 16 residues. In nucleotides, the CDR3 is TGTGCCAGCAGCTTAGTCGGTGGCGGACGCGAAGAGACCCAGTACTTC. This codes for CASSLVGGGREETQYF.

The rearrangement links TRBV20-1 to TRBJ1-6, with D maybe TRBD1 (6 bases). The V and J ends lost 2 bases and 7 bases respectively, with 9 bases between them. This CDR3 region has 13 residues. CDR1 DFQATT and CDR2 SNEGSKA come from the germline V gene (reference sequence). The CDR3, as DNA: TGCAGTGCTAGAAGGGACATAAATTCACCCCTCCACTTT. Its protein product is CSARRDINSPLHF.

This clonotype was recorded once. The chain uses TRBV18 and TRBJ2-7; perhaps TRBD1 as D (6 bases). Germline lookup yields CDR1 KGHSH and CDR2 LQKENI. The CDR3 contains 15 residues. V was shortened by 8 bases and J by 0 bases, with 17 bases between the two germline ends. CDR3 region: CASVNRRDTSYEQYF. CDR3 coding DNA: TGTGCCAGCGTAAACCGCCGGGACACCTCCTACGAGCAGTACTTC.

This chain links TRBV11-3 with TRBJ2-2; D remains unclear. This CDR3 is built from 14 residues. Trimming removed 9 bases from V and 4 bases from J, with 15 bases in between. Germline V gene sequence: CDR1 SGHNT, CDR2 YENEEA. The CDR3 here is CASTAAKGTGELFF. CDR3 DNA sequence: TGTGCCAGTACGGCGGCTAAGGGCACCGGGGAGCTGTTTTTT.

This clonotype was seen a few times. The chain is built from TRBV5-6 and TRBJ2-2; the D gene is possibly TRBD2 (5 bases). Trimming took off 0 bases at V and 1 base at J, with 10 bases between the two ends. The CDR3 runs 16 residues. The germline gives CDR1 SGHDT, CDR2 YYEEEE. The CDR3 bases are TGTGCCAGCAGCTTGGATTTACGGGGGAACACCGGGGAGCTGTTTTTT. Its translation: CASSLDLRGNTGELFF.